The next 30 T cell receptor beta chains were all read from a single sample in a study of T cells in Graves' hyperthyroidism and ophthalmopathy. The CDR3 regions of TCR beta were amplified from RNA transcripts. HTBI primers drove first-round RT-PCR of the TCR CDR3. TCRdb passed the multiplex PCR reads through MiXCR, listing each CDR3 protein once. This sample yields 600,000 to 700,000 distinct CDR3 sequences, of which about 15% are seen a single time; 3.5% to 4.5% belongs to the top ten. The sample taken for sequencing was blood. These receptors originate from a woman aged 40-49 years with Graves' ophthalmopathy.

This clonotype came up many times. A read error may be the cause here, since a much bigger clone is one base away. V gene TRBV6-5 combines with J gene TRBJ2-2; a possible D gene is TRBD2 (5 bases). Per the germline V gene, CDR1 is MNHEY and CDR2 is SVGAGI. CDR3 length: 15 residues. Written as DNA, the CDR3 is TGTGCCCGCAGTTACTGGGAGCTGGGCACCGGGGAGCTGTTTTTT. Protein product: CARSYWELGTGELFF.

This clonotype occurred many times. The chain combines TRBV14 with TRBJ1-1; 7 bases map to TRBD1. The V and J ends lost 3 bases and 0 bases, in that order; junction bases with no gene match: 10. CDR3 length equals 17 residues. Germline CDR1 reads SGHDN; CDR2 reads FVKESK. CDR3 in DNA: TGTGCCAGCAGCCACCGGGACAGATTTTTTATGAACACTGAAGCTTTCTTT. Its translation is CASSHRDRFFMNTEAFF.

The chain couples TRBV6-1 to TRBJ1-2, with D perhaps matching TRBD1 (6 bases). Germline CDR1 is MNHNS and CDR2 is SASEGT. V shed 5 bases and J shed 1 base, with 17 bases lying between them. The CDR3 contains 16 residues. Here the CDR3 reads CASSPIDRSRNYGYTF. The DNA of the CDR3 is TGTGCCAGCAGTCCCATCGACAGGAGTCGTAACTATGGCTACACCTTC.

This clonotype was recorded at least ten times. V is TRBV30 and J is TRBJ2-5; maybe TRBD2 (6 bases). Germline assignment: CDR1 GTSNPN and CDR2 SVGIG (reference sequence). The V end lost 1 base, the J end lost 10 bases, and 13 bases lay between the germline ends. The CDR3 loop spans 12 amino acids. CDR3 protein: CAWSAGGRGQYF. The DNA for the CDR3 is TGTGCCTGGAGTGCCGGGGGAAGAGGCCAGTACTTC.

The table lists this clonotype with many counts. The chain couples TRBV3-1 to TRBJ2-7; 7 nucleotides agree with TRBD2. Germline CDR1 is LGHDT and CDR2 is YNNKEL (reference sequence). J was trimmed by 2 bases and V by 5 bases; bases with no gene match: 9. The CDR3 runs to 15 residues. CDR3 protein: CASSLGAGPTYEQYF. In DNA, the CDR3 is TGTGCCAGCAGCTTGGGAGCGGGGCCTACCTACGAGCAGTACTTC.

This clonotype has at least ten counts. The chain employs TRBV29-1 and TRBJ2-1; TRBD2 matches at 10 bases. This CDR3 comprises 18 residues. Per germline, CDR1 SQVTM and CDR2 ANQGSEA. With V trimmed by 4 bases and J by 0 bases, 12 bases remained unmatched. The CDR3 bases are TGCAGCGTTGCCGCGGCGACTAGCGGGCCCAGCTCCTACAATGAGCAGTTCTTC. This sequence encodes CSVAAATSGPSSYNEQFF.

The table lists this clonotype with many counts. CDR3: CASSLGVQTQYF. CDR3 bases: TGTGCCAGCAGCTTGGGAGTTCAGACCCAGTACTTC. The genes are TRBV7-9 and TRBJ2-5; the D gene is possibly TRBD2 (5 bases). The CDR3 sequence is 12 residues long. Looked up from germline, CDR1 is SEHNR and CDR2 is FQNEAQ (reference sequence). The ends were cut back, 3 bases at V and 6 bases at J, with 8 bases in the middle.

This clonotype was counted ten times or more. The chain employs TRBV7-9 and TRBJ1-2; 8 bases align to TRBD1. The CDR3 consists of 16 residues. CDR1 is SEHNR and CDR2 is FQNEAQ in the germline V gene (reference sequence). Trimming at V came to 7 bases and at J to 4 bases, leaving 14 bases not matched to a gene. In DNA, the CDR3 is TGTGCCAGCACCTCTTACCGGGACAGGTTTTTCTATGGCTACACCTTC. Its protein product is CASTSYRDRFFYGYTF.

The rearrangement joins TRBV20-1 to TRBJ2-1; D remains ambiguous. The germline V gene encodes CDR1 DFQATT and CDR2 SNEGSKA (reference sequence). The CDR3 runs to 11 residues. V was trimmed by 0 bases and J by 12 bases, leaving 9 bases between them. The CDR3: CSARDRAVQFF. The CDR3 DNA reads TGCAGTGCTAGAGATCGGGCAGTGCAGTTCTTC.

This clonotype was recorded many times. The rearrangement links TRBV19 to TRBJ1-3, with D possibly TRBD1 on 5 matching bases. The CDR3 contains 15 residues. Germline lookup yields CDR1 LNHDA and CDR2 SQIVND (reference sequence). V shed 8 bases and J shed 4 bases, with 18 bases lying between them. The CDR3 spells CASGKRQWEGNTIYF. CDR3 coding DNA: TGTGCCAGTGGAAAAAGACAGTGGGAAGGAAACACCATATATTTT.

This clonotype appeared many times. This chain uses TRBV6-5 with TRBJ2-7, with 7 bases that match TRBD1. Germline CDR1 reads MNHEY; CDR2 reads SVGAGI. Trimming cost V 0 bases and J 4 bases; bases outside gene matches: 12. The CDR3 covers 17 residues. The CDR3 spells CASSYSRGTGVSYEQYF. The CDR3 DNA is TGTGCCAGCAGTTACTCGAGGGGCACAGGGGTTTCGTACGAGCAGTACTTC.

The genes are TRBV20-1 and TRBJ2-7; D is perhaps TRBD1 (6 bases). This CDR3 is built from 11 residues. Germline V gene lookup returns CDR1 DFQATT and CDR2 SNEGSKA (reference sequence). The CDR3 DNA is TGCAGGGCTGGACAGTCCCCCGAGCAGTACTTC. Its translation: CRAGQSPEQYF.

The V and J genes are TRBV6-2 or TRBV6-3 and TRBJ2-7, with TRBD2 identical over 14 bases. CDR1 is MNHEY and CDR2 is SVGEGT in the germline V gene. The CDR3 sequence is 17 residues long. Germline trimming cut 6 bases from V and 2 bases from J; bases unmatched to any gene: 9. CDR3 nucleotide sequence: TGTGCCAGCAGCTCCGGGACTAGCGGGAGAAGGACCTACGAGCAGTACTTC. It translates to CASSSGTSGRRTYEQYF.

This clonotype was seen many times. The rearrangement uses TRBV6-1 and TRBJ2-6; tentatively, D is TRBD2 (5 bases). Germline V gives CDR1 MNHNS, CDR2 SASEGT. The CDR3 extends over 16 amino acids. Deletions cut 6 bases from V and 0 bases from J, with 12 bases between. CDR3 DNA sequence: TGTGCCAGCAGAGCGGACGGAGCCTCTGGGGCCAACGTCCTGACTTTC. This sequence encodes CASRADGASGANVLTF.

This clonotype came up a few times. This sequence joins TRBV19 and TRBJ2-7; D might be TRBD1 or TRBD2, each matching 5 bases. CDR3 size: 15 residues. Looked up from germline, CDR1 is LNHDA and CDR2 is SQIVND (reference sequence). The V end was cut by 3 bases, the J end by 8 bases, with 20 bases between. The CDR3 is CASSIGDGDPTKQYF. The CDR3 DNA is TGTGCCAGTAGTATCGGGGACGGGGACCCGACGAAGCAGTACTTC.

This clonotype was counted ten times or more. The gene calls are TRBV29-1 and TRBJ1-2, with a tentative D call TRBD1 (5 bases). The CDR3 length is 12 residues. The V gene lost 5 bases and the J gene lost 10 bases, with 17 bases spanning the gap. Germline V lookup: CDR1 SQVTM, CDR2 ANQGSEA. The CDR3 DNA is TGCAGCGTTCGAGCAACCCCTGGGACCTACACCTTC. Its protein is CSVRATPGTYTF.

This clonotype was observed a few times. The chain couples TRBV12-3 or TRBV12-4 to TRBJ1-5; D might be TRBD1 (6 bases). The CDR3 contains 15 residues. Trimming took 8 bases from V and 0 from J, leaving 14 bases between them. CDR3 residues: CASGAGGNSNQPQHF. CDR3 coding DNA: TGTGCCAGCGGGGCGGGGGGCAATAGCAATCAGCCCCAGCATTTT.

This clonotype showed up just a few times. The genes are TRBV18 and TRBJ1-5, with D tentatively TRBD1 (6 bases). The V gene's germline CDR1 is KGHSH and CDR2 LQKENI. Trimming stripped 3 bases from V and 0 bases from J, with 9 bases between. CDR3 length: 15 residues. CDR3 amino acids: CASSPETGSNQPQHF. CDR3 coding DNA: TGTGCCAGCTCACCCGAGACAGGTAGCAATCAGCCCCAGCATTTT.

CDR3 region: CASSLKQLNTEAFF. In DNA, the CDR3 is TGTGCCAGCAGTTTAAAACAGCTGAACACTGAAGCTTTCTTT. The rearrangement uses TRBV28 and TRBJ1-1; no firm D call. Trimming took off 2 bases at V and 0 bases at J, with 7 bases between the two ends. The CDR3 spans 14 residues. The germline CDR1 and CDR2 sequences are MDHEN and SYDVKM.

This clonotype was seen at least ten times. This sequence joins TRBV11-2 and TRBJ1-2, with D unresolved. Germline CDR1 reads SGHAT; CDR2 reads FQNNGV. Between the trimmed V and J ends, which lost 3 bases and 8 bases, there was a span of 19 bases. This CDR3 has 15 residues. DNA of the CDR3: TGTGCCAGCAGCTTCCCCTCGAGAAACCATCTAGGCTACACCTTC. Translating it yields CASSFPSRNHLGYTF.

This clonotype was seen only a few times. The gene calls are TRBV7-6 and TRBJ2-2, with 7 nucleotides matching TRBD1. This CDR3 is built from 16 residues. The V segment lost 4 bases and the J segment 0 bases; nucleotides outside the gene matches: 5. Germline V gene lookup returns CDR1 SGHVS and CDR2 FNYEAQ. CDR3 coding DNA: TGTGCCAGCAGCTGGGTGACAGGGCCGAACACCGGGGAGCTGTTTTTT. Translated, it gives CASSWVTGPNTGELFF.

At least ten counts were recorded for this clonotype. V usage is TRBV6-5 and J usage is TRBJ1-5; tentative D call: TRBD1 (6 bases). The CDR3 has 15 amino acids. The germline V gene encodes CDR1 MNHEY and CDR2 SVGAGI. The ends were cut back, 6 bases at V and 9 bases at J, with 21 bases in the middle. This CDR3 reads CASSRDSGDIGPQHF. CDR3 coding DNA: TGTGCCAGCAGCCGGGATTCAGGGGACATAGGGCCCCAGCATTTT.

This clonotype was observed at least ten times. The rearrangement links TRBV2 to TRBJ2-5; possible D gene TRBD2, 7 bases. Germline V CDR1 and CDR2: SNHLY, FYNNEI. Trimming stripped 0 bases from V and 4 bases from J, with 18 bases between. CDR3 size: 17 residues. This chain's CDR3 is CASSEARGITGRETQYF. CDR3 sequence (DNA): TGTGCCAGCAGTGAAGCGCGGGGGATTACAGGGAGAGAGACCCAGTACTTC.

This clonotype was recorded many times. The chain has TRBV7-2 and TRBJ2-7, with 8 nucleotides matching TRBD1. The CDR3 extends over 14 amino acids. Unmatched junction bases numbered 5, after V lost 1 base and J lost 6 bases. Germline CDR1 is SGHTA and CDR2 is FQGNSA. CDR3 DNA sequence: TGTGCCAGCAGCTTAGAGACAGGGGTCAGCGAGCAGTACTTC. Its protein is CASSLETGVSEQYF.

The table lists this clonotype with many counts. The rearrangement uses TRBV28 and TRBJ2-7; D is possibly TRBD1 (6 bases). This CDR3 comprises 14 residues. Looked up from germline, CDR1 is MDHEN and CDR2 is SYDVKM. The germline V and J ends were trimmed by 4 bases and 3 bases, with 13 bases remaining between them. The CDR3 DNA follows: TGTGCCAGCAGTTCTATTCCAGGGGACTACGAGCAGTACTTC. This gives the protein CASSSIPGDYEQYF.

The table lists this clonotype with many counts. V usage is TRBV29-1 and J usage is TRBJ2-4, with D perhaps assigned TRBD1 or TRBD2 (5 bases each). V lost 7 bases and J lost 6, with 22 bases in between. Germline CDR1 SQVTM, CDR2 ANQGSEA. The CDR3 has 15 residues. Here the CDR3 reads CSARKGTSILNIQYF. CDR3 bases: TGCAGCGCACGTAAGGGGACCAGCATATTAAACATTCAGTACTTC.

This clonotype occurred many times. V is TRBV28 and J is TRBJ2-5; 9 nucleotides align to TRBD1. The germline V gene has CDR1 MDHEN and CDR2 SYDVKM. Trimming took 8 bases from V and 4 from J; bases not matched to a gene: 14. The CDR3 is made up of 16 amino acids. The CDR3 bases are TGTGCCAGCGGGTCCCTGACAGGGGGAAGGAGAGAGACCCAGTACTTC. Translation: CASGSLTGGRRETQYF.

This clonotype was counted at least ten times. This chain links TRBV2 with TRBJ1-5, with D possibly TRBD1 on 5 matching bases. The V end was cut by 6 bases, the J end by 5 bases, with 11 bases between. CDR3 length equals 13 residues. Germline V CDR1 and CDR2: SNHLY, FYNNEI. The CDR3 protein is CASSGTRDQPQHF. CDR3 nucleotides: TGTGCCAGCAGCGGGACCCGGGATCAGCCCCAGCATTTT.

This clonotype was counted only a few times. The chain couples TRBV7-3 to TRBJ2-2; 13 positions match TRBD2. The V and J ends lost 4 bases and 9 bases, in that order; junction bases with no gene match: 5. In germline, CDR1 is SGHTA, CDR2 FQGTGA. The CDR3 is 15 residues long. CDR3 residues: CASSSSGTSGRELFF. The CDR3 region has the DNA TGTGCCAGCAGCTCCTCCGGGACTAGCGGGAGGGAGCTGTTTTTT.

Worth noting for this clonotype: This may be a read error: a much more frequent sequence differs by one nucleotide. This rearrangement joins TRBV2 to TRBJ2-1; TRBD1 matches at 10 bases. The CDR3 runs 15 residues. Germline V gene sequence: CDR1 SNHLY, CDR2 FYNNEI. The ends lost 6 bases at V and 10 bases at J; junction bases unmatched: 12. Here the CDR3 DNA reads TGTGCCAGCAGCGGGGGGACAGGGGATTGGGGCGAGCAGTTCTTC. Protein: CASSGGTGDWGEQFF.